This is a list of T cell receptor beta chains from one sample in a study of tumor-infiltrating lymphocytes in primary liver carcinoma. TCRdb recomputed calls from the multiplex PCR reads with MiXCR, one row per CDR3 protein. The table has about 330,000 distinct CDR3 sequences, less than 65% seen once. Sequenced material: peripheral blood. These receptors were collected from a man between 40 and 49 years old with primary liver carcinoma and hepatitis B virus infection. Each CDR3 is given with its conserved first and last residue. The D gene is left open where the match is weak. The size of a clone is reported for some rows only, either as once, few or many, or as a class for expanded clones.

>TRBJ2-7|-|TRBV11-2|TRBD2
CANSATSGSGTYEQYF
TGTGCCAACAGCGCTACTAGCGGGAGTGGGACCTACGAGCAGTACTTC
>TRBJ1-5|-|TRBV11-2|TRBD1
CVSSRTGGVNQSQHF
TGTGTCAGCAGCCGGACAGGGGGCGTCAATCAGTCCCAGCATTTT
>TRBJ1-4|-|TRBV6-2/TRBV6-3|-
CASSYSRRKRAGNEKLFF
TGTGCCAGCAGTTACTCGAGAAGAAAGCGCGCCGGTAATGAAAAACTGTTTTTT
>TRBJ1-2|-|TRBV28|-
CASNRGGGGYGYTF
TGTGCCAGCAATCGCGGCGGGGGCGGATATGGCTACACCTTC
>TRBJ2-4|-|TRBV5-1|-
CASSWDSKNIQYF
TGCGCCAGCAGTTGGGATTCCAAAAACATTCAGTACTTC
>TRBJ2-3|-|TRBV11-3|-
CASSPTQAGSSETQYF
TGTGCCAGCAGCCCAACACAAGCGGGCTCTTCAGAAACGCAGTATTTT
>TRBJ2-5|-|TRBV11-2|TRBD1
CAISSGQGASETQYF
TGTGCCATCAGCTCGGGACAGGGGGCGTCCGAGACCCAGTACTTC
>TRBJ2-7|-|TRBV28|-
CASTETQGPQDF
TGTGCCAGCACCGAAACACAGGGCCCGCAGGACTTC
>TRBJ1-2|few|TRBV4-3|TRBD1
CASSQDYDRGIANYGYTF
TGCGCCAGCAGCCAAGATTATGACAGGGGGATTGCTAACTATGGCTACACCTTC
>TRBJ2-5|-|TRBV5-6|-
CASSFRGWETQYF
TGTGCCAGCAGCTTCAGGGGCTGGGAGACCCAGTACTTC
>TRBJ2-1|-|TRBV11-2|-
CASSTTLLGAYNEQFF
TGTGCCAGCAGCACCACCCTGCTCGGCGCCTACAATGAACAGTTCTTC
>TRBJ2-3|many|TRBV6-2/TRBV6-3|-
CASSSDRDTDTQYF
TGTGCCAGCAGTTCTGACAGAGACACAGATACGCAGTATTTT
>TRBJ2-1|few|TRBV13|-
CASSLGGKMTYNEQFF
TGTGCCAGCAGCTTAGGGGGGAAGATGACCTACAATGAGCAGTTCTTC
>TRBJ1-1|many|TRBV5-5|TRBD1
CASSGQGASTEAFF
TGTGCCAGCAGCGGACAGGGGGCGTCGACTGAAGCTTTCTTT
>TRBJ2-7|-|TRBV4-1|TRBD2
CASSQGGLAGDKQYF
TGCGCCAGCAGCCAAGGGGGACTAGCGGGAGACAAGCAGTACTTC
>TRBJ2-7|-|TRBV11-2|TRBD2
CASSTRTSGSEQYF
TGTGCCAGCAGCACACGGACTAGCGGGAGTGAGCAGTACTTC
>TRBJ1-2|-|TRBV5-8|-
CASKLWGEDGYTF
TGTGCCAGCAAACTGTGGGGCGAGGATGGCTACACCTTC
>TRBJ2-6|few|TRBV6-5|TRBD1
CACSYDRVPSSGANVLTF
TGTGCCTGCAGTTACGACAGGGTCCCTTCCTCTGGGGCCAACGTCCTGACTTTC
>TRBJ2-1|few|TRBV11-3|-
CASSFDTGVLFF
TGTGCCAGCAGCTTCGATACGGGAGTGCTGTTCTTC
>TRBJ2-1|many|TRBV6-5|-
CASSPQRDHYNEQFF
TGTGCCAGCAGTCCCCAGAGGGATCACTACAATGAGCAGTTCTTC
>TRBJ1-2|many|TRBV6-1|-
CASREGLPTF
TGTGCCAGCAGGGAAGGGCTGCCCACCTTC
>TRBJ2-7|-|TRBV11-2|-
CASGWSVHEQYF
TGTGCCAGCGGCTGGAGCGTCCACGAACAGTACTTC
>TRBJ2-3|few|TRBV6-5|-
CASNLSPADTQYF
TGTGCCAGCAACCTCTCTCCCGCAGATACGCAGTATTTT
>TRBJ2-1|-|TRBV11-3|TRBD2
CASSDGYGRDNEQFF
TGTGCCAGCAGCGACGGATATGGGAGGGACAATGAGCAGTTCTTC
>TRBJ2-7|-|TRBV4-1|-
CASSQEPFRGHDQYF
TGCGCCAGCAGCCAAGAGCCCTTCCGTGGACACGACCAGTACTTC
>TRBJ1-1|-|TRBV5-4|-
CASSPTVRAEAFF
TGTGCCAGTAGCCCCACGGTGCGCGCTGAAGCTTTCTTT
>TRBJ2-1|-|TRBV7-9|TRBD2
CAGGDHEQFF
TGTGCCGGGGGGGACCATGAGCAGTTCTTC
>TRBJ2-3|-|TRBV11-2|-
CAVTGGNTDTQYF
TGTGCCGTAACTGGTGGGAACACGGATACGCAGTATTTT
>TRBJ2-7|-|TRBV5-6|-
CASSSGDGGYEQYF
TGTGCCAGCAGCTCAGGGGACGGAGGCTACGAGCAGTACTTT
>TRBJ2-1|-|TRBV11-2|-
CSSSLELYNEQFF
TGTTCCAGCAGCTTAGAATTATACAATGAGCAGTTCTTC
>TRBJ2-3|-|TRBV11-3|-
CASSRDAGGQYF
TGTGCCAGCAGCCGGGATGCAGGAGGGCAGTATTTT
>TRBJ2-7|-|TRBV29-1|TRBD2
CSVEISGRPSEQYF
TGCAGCGTTGAAATTAGCGGGAGACCCTCCGAGCAGTACTTC
>TRBJ2-3|-|TRBV4-1|TRBD2
CASSQEELAGDKDTQYF
TGCGCCAGCAGCCAAGAAGAACTAGCGGGAGACAAAGATACGCAGTATTTT
>TRBJ2-5|once|TRBV11-2|-
CASSSWGAGETQYF
TGTGCCAGCAGCTCTTGGGGGGCCGGGGAGACCCAATACTTC
>TRBJ2-1|-|TRBV6-1|TRBD2
CASFRRGGVYNEQFF
TGTGCCAGCTTCCGGAGGGGAGGGGTCTACAATGAGCAGTTCTTC
>TRBJ2-2|-|TRBV11-2|-
CVSSLEDTGELFF
TGTGTCAGCAGCTTAGAGGATACCGGGGAGCTGTTTTTT
>TRBJ1-4|few|TRBV10-3|TRBD1
CAISRDRDEKLFF
TGTGCCATCAGTAGGGACAGGGATGAAAAACTGTTTTTT
>TRBJ2-3|-|TRBV4-1|-
CASSQEDRAVGQDTQYF
TGCGCCAGCAGCCAAGAAGATCGAGCGGTAGGGCAAGATACGCAGTATTTT
>TRBJ1-3|few|TRBV28|-
CASSRTTGAGNTIYF
TGTGCCAGCAGTAGGACGACTGGGGCTGGAAACACCATATATTTT
>TRBJ2-7|many|TRBV29-1|-
CSVPRDDSYEQYF
TGCAGCGTTCCGAGGGACGACTCCTACGAGCAGTACTTC
>TRBJ2-1|few|TRBV5-5|TRBD2
CASSLHGAGGNNEQFF
TGTGCCAGCAGCCTTCATGGAGCGGGAGGGAACAATGAGCAGTTCTTC
>TRBJ1-2|-|TRBV4-3|-
CASSQDRINYVYTF
TGCGCCAGCAGCCAAGACAGAATTAACTATGTCTACACTTTC